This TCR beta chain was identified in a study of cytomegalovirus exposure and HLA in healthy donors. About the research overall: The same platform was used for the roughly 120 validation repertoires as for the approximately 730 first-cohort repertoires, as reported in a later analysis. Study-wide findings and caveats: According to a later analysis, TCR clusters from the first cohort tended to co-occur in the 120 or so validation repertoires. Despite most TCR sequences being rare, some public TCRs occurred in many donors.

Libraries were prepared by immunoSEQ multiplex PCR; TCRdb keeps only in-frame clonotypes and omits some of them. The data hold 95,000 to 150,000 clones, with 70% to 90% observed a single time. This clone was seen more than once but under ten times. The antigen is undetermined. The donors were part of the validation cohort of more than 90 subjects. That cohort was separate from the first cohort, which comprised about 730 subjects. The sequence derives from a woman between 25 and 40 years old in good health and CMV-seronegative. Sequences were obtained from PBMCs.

In DNA form, the CDR3 reads TGTGCCAGCAGCTTAGGGCGAGGGGGCGGGACCCAGTACTTC. It translates to CASSLGRGGGTQYF. This rearrangement joins TRBV7-8 to TRBJ2-5; 7 bases are a match to TRBD1. CDR1 and CDR2 from the germline V gene are SGHVS and FQNEAQ. J gave up 7 bases and V 1 base, and 6 bases lay outside the gene matches. The CDR3 covers 14 residues.